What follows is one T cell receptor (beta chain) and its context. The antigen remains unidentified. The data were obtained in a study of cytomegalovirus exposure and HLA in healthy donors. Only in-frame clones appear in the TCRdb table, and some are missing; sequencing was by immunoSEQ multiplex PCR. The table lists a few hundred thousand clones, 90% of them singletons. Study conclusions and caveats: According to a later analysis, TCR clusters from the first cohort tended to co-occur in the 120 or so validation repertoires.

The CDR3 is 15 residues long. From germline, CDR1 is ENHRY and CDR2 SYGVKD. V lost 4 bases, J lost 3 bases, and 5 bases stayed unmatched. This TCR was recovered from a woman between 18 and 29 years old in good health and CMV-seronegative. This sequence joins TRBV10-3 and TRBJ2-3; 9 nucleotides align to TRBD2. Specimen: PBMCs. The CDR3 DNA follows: TGTGCCATCAGTGTGGCTAGCGGGGCAACAGATACGCAGTATTTT. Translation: CAISVASGATDTQYF.